The 14 T cell receptor beta chains reported below all come from one sample, sequenced in a study of blood T cells in healthy people across ages. Through a sample-barcoded 5' primer and a J-beta primer mix, a second PCR was run for roughly 6 to 12 cycles. Via MiXCR, TCRdb re-called the 5' RACE reads, giving one row per CDR3 protein. This table has about 780,000 distinct CDR3 sequences, more than 35% appearing once. The sample consisted of blood. The receptor source for this set is a man older than 75 in good health.

This clonotype was counted only a few times. The rearrangement uses TRBV20-1 and TRBJ2-7, with 7 nucleotides matching TRBD2. CDR1 DFQATT and CDR2 SNEGSKA come from the germline V gene (reference sequence). CDR3 size: 14 residues. The ends lost 1 base at V and 4 bases at J; junction bases unmatched: 7. CDR3 DNA sequence: TGCAGTGCTAGAGTGGGGGGAGGGCCGTACGAGCAGTACTTC. This translates into CSARVGGGPYEQYF.

This clonotype was picked up a small number of times. The chain links TRBV28 to TRBJ2-5; TRBD1 aligns across 8 bases. The trim removed 5 bases at V and 5 bases at J, leaving 7 bases unmatched. The germline gives CDR1 MDHEN, CDR2 SYDVKM. This CDR3 is built from 14 residues. The CDR3 nucleotides read TGTGCCAGCAGTGTGGACAGGGAGCGTGAGACCCAGTACTTC. Its translation is CASSVDRERETQYF.

The table lists this clonotype with many counts. The J gene is TRBJ1-5, the V gene TRBV4-3; D gene ambiguous. The V gene lost 0 bases and the J gene lost 6 bases, with 6 bases spanning the gap. Germline V lookup: CDR1 LGHNA, CDR2 YSLEER. The CDR3 sequence is 13 residues long. The CDR3 region is CASSQDLGQPQHF. For the CDR3, the DNA is TGCGCCAGCAGCCAAGATCTAGGTCAGCCCCAGCATTTT.

In this sample, this clonotype turned up a few times. CDR3 amino acids: CASRRTAFYGYTF. The CDR3 bases are TGTGCCAGCAGAAGGACAGCCTTCTATGGCTACACCTTC. The chain is built from TRBV28 and TRBJ1-2, with D possibly matching TRBD1 (6 bases). The CDR3 consists of 13 residues. Germline assignment: CDR1 MDHEN and CDR2 SYDVKM. V gave up 6 bases and J gave up 4 bases, with 12 bases separating them.

This clonotype was seen a few times. The rearrangement links TRBV10-3 to TRBJ2-3, with D perhaps matching TRBD1 (6 bases). Germline CDR1 ENHRY, CDR2 SYGVKD. Trimming pared 2 bases from V and 1 base from J, leaving 10 bases between. This CDR3 is built from 15 residues. Written as DNA, the CDR3 is TGTGCCATCAGTGAGCAGAGACAGGGCACAGATACGCAGTATTTT. Translated: CAISEQRQGTDTQYF.

This chain connects TRBV30 to TRBJ2-5, with D perhaps being TRBD1 or TRBD2 (5 bases each). The CDR3 loop spans 15 amino acids. The germline gives CDR1 GTSNPN, CDR2 SVGIG (reference sequence). V was trimmed by 2 bases and J by 2 bases, leaving 15 bases between them. The CDR3 coding sequence is TGTGCCTGGAGTCCCCGGGGCAGGCAACAAGAGACCCAGTACTTC. It translates to CAWSPRGRQQETQYF.

This clonotype showed up many times. This chain connects TRBV7-2 to TRBJ2-7, with 7 bases lining up with TRBD1. Matching the DNA end better, TRBJ2-5 makes the J call doubtful. The CDR3 extends over 16 amino acids. In germline, CDR1 is SGHTA, CDR2 FQGNSA. Written as DNA, the CDR3 is TGTGCCAGCAGCTTAGAGGGGGCCCTAGGGAGAAAGACCCAGTACTTC. It translates to CASSLEGALGRKTQYF.

The V gene is TRBV29-1, the J gene TRBJ2-5; D call uncertain. The CDR3 is made up of 13 amino acids. The germline V gene encodes CDR1 SQVTM and CDR2 ANQGSEA. The ends were cut back, 6 bases at V and 11 bases at J, with 22 bases in the middle. CDR3 nucleotide sequence: TGCAGCGTCGCAAGGGCTGGGTGGGATGAGCAGTACTTC. Residues: CSVARAGWDEQYF.

The chain recombines TRBV28 with TRBJ1-5, with a possible D match to TRBD1 (5 bases). Deletions cut 5 bases from V and 0 bases from J, with 11 bases between. The CDR3 length is 15 residues. Germline V gene data show CDR1 as MDHEN and CDR2 as SYDVKM. DNA of the CDR3: TGTGCCAGCAGTCGGACAAGAAATAGCAATCAGCCCCAGCATTTT. Translated, it gives CASSRTRNSNQPQHF.

As concerns this clonotype: The junction departs from the called germline gene at one end, perhaps through a read error. The rearrangement uses TRBV4-2 and TRBJ1-1; 8 bases match TRBD1. The germline gives CDR1 LGHNA, CDR2 YNFKEQ. The CDR3 runs 16 residues. The CDR3 nucleotides read TGTGCCAGCAGCCAACCCTTGACAGGGGTGAGCACTAAAGCTTTCTTT. It codes for CASSQPLTGVSTKAFF.

This clonotype showed up just a few times. V and J are TRBV24-1 and TRBJ2-5; 7 positions match TRBD1. V lost 4 bases, J lost 2 bases, and 9 bases stayed unmatched. Germline values: CDR1 KGHDR, CDR2 SFDVKD. The CDR3 runs 16 residues. The CDR3 nucleotides read TGTGCCACCAGTGAACGACAGGGAACACCTCAAGAGACCCAGTACTTC. Translation: CATSERQGTPQETQYF.

This clonotype was found many times. The V and J genes are TRBV27 and TRBJ2-2; D may match TRBD1 or TRBD2 (5 bases each). Trimming took 2 bases from V and 4 from J, leaving 11 bases between them. The CDR3 spans 15 residues. CDR1 is MNHEY, CDR2 SMNVEV, per germline (reference sequence). The DNA for the CDR3 is TGTGCCAGCAGTTTACGGGGACGCGCCACCGGGGAGCTGTTTTTT. Translation gives CASSLRGRATGELFF.

This clonotype was found a few times. The gene calls are TRBV20-1 and TRBJ2-1; D perhaps matches TRBD2 (6 bases). The J call may not be correct, given that the DNA end is closer to TRBJ2-7. Germline values: CDR1 DFQATT, CDR2 SNEGSKA (reference sequence). This CDR3 comprises 16 residues. CDR3: CSAILRLASSYNEQYF. The CDR3 nucleotides read TGCAGTGCTATTCTGCGGCTAGCGAGCTCCTACAATGAGCAGTACTTC.

The V and J genes are TRBV29-1 and TRBJ1-6, with TRBD1 identical over 7 bases. This CDR3 spans 19 amino acids. Per the germline V gene, CDR1 is SQVTM and CDR2 is ANQGSEA. V shed 6 bases and J 10 bases; nucleotides not matched to a gene: 27. The CDR3 sequence is CSVGTKGTAIRVHSSPLHF. Here the CDR3 DNA reads TGCAGCGTGGGGACCAAAGGGACAGCCATTCGAGTACATTCGTCACCCCTCCACTTT. The full variable domain, its missing parts supplied by reference TRBV29-1 and TRBJ1-6, is SAVISQKPSRDICQRGTSLTIQCQVDSQVTMMFWYRQQPGQSLTLIATANQGSEATYESGFVIDKFPISRPNLTFSTLTVSNMSPEDSSIYLCSVGTKGTAIRVHSSPLHFGNGTRLTVT.